Following are 29 T cell receptor beta chains from one sample sequenced in a study of post-analysis software for immune sequencing data. Study results and limitations: Roughly five TRBV segments were significantly more frequent in patients than in controls. TRBV5-6, TRBV5-1 and TRBV20-1 were among these segments.

For these TCRs, the target antigens are not known. TCR beta cDNA libraries included unique molecular identifiers. TCRdb reprocessed the PCR reads with MiXCR, giving one entry per CDR3 protein. The sample carries hundreds of thousands of distinct CDR3 sequences, around 60% recorded once. The sample taken for sequencing was blood. Receptor source: a girl aged 2-10 years with multiple sclerosis.

The rearrangement uses TRBV24-1 and TRBJ2-3; D assignment may be TRBD1 or TRBD2 (5 bases each). The CDR3 consists of 13 residues. Germline-derived CDR1 and CDR2 are KGHDR and SFDVKD. CDR3 sequence reads: CATGRPSTDTQYF. The DNA for the CDR3 is TGTGCGACGGGGCGGCCTAGCACAGATACGCAGTATTTT.

This sequence joins TRBV7-2 and TRBJ2-1; D is possibly TRBD2 (5 bases). The CDR3 is 14 residues long. Deletions cut 1 base from V and 7 bases from J, with 11 bases between. In germline, CDR1 is SGHTA, CDR2 FQGNSA. The chain's CDR3 is CASSLDPPGNEQFF. CDR3 DNA: TGTGCCAGCAGCTTAGACCCTCCGGGGAATGAGCAGTTCTTC.

The J gene is TRBJ2-5, the V gene TRBV7-6, with TRBD1 identical over 7 bases. The CDR3 is made up of 14 amino acids. Looked up from germline, CDR1 is SGHVS and CDR2 is FNYEAQ. V was clipped by 4 bases and J by 6 bases; unmatched bases: 8. The CDR3, as DNA: TGTGCCAGCAGCTCGTTGACAGGGTGGCAGACCCAGTACTTC. Protein: CASSSLTGWQTQYF.

This clonotype was recorded a few times. The chain employs TRBV6-2 or TRBV6-3 and TRBJ2-5, with D unclear. Trimming pared 10 bases from V and 5 bases from J, leaving 17 bases between. Looked up from germline, CDR1 is MNHEY and CDR2 is SVGEGT. The CDR3 runs to 13 residues. CDR3 DNA sequence: TGTGCCACAAAGTCGAGCTATGAGGAGACCCAGTACTTC. It yields the protein CATKSSYEETQYF.

The chain recombines TRBV6-2 or TRBV6-3 with TRBJ1-5; no firm D call. Germline CDR1 is MNHEY and CDR2 is SVGEGT. V was shortened by 6 bases and J by 0 bases, with 12 bases between the two germline ends. The CDR3 runs 15 residues. The chain's CDR3 is CASRVGGPSNQPQHF. The CDR3 nucleotides read TGTGCCAGCAGAGTGGGTGGGCCTAGCAATCAGCCCCAGCATTTT.

This clonotype was counted a few times. J is TRBJ2-7 and V is TRBV12-3 or TRBV12-4; D is perhaps TRBD1 (5 bases). The CDR3 is 13 residues long. Trimming left V 6 bases short and J 3 bases short, with 12 bases between. CDR3 loop: CASRQDGRYEQYF. CDR3 bases: TGTGCCAGCAGACAGGACGGACGCTACGAGCAGTACTTC.

The chain couples TRBV10-2 to TRBJ2-7; D is ambiguous. The CDR3 contains 13 residues. The ends were cut back, 7 bases at V and 0 bases at J, with 10 bases in the middle. The germline V gene encodes CDR1 WSHSY and CDR2 SAAADI. Written as DNA, the CDR3 is TGCGCCAGCAAGAGAGGTAGCTCCTACGAGCAGTACTTC. Protein: CASKRGSSYEQYF.

The CDR3 coding sequence is TGTGCCAGCAGTGAATTTCGATCGGATTCACCCCTCCACTTT. It translates to CASSEFRSDSPLHF. The chain carries TRBV25-1 and TRBJ1-6; D uncertain. V was cut by 1 base and J by 8 bases, with 9 bases left in between. The CDR3 runs 14 residues. Germline loops: CDR1 MGHDK, CDR2 SYGVNS.

V and J are TRBV14 and TRBJ2-5, with a possible D match to TRBD1 (5 bases). V lost 4 bases and J lost 2, with 14 bases in between. The germline gives CDR1 SGHDN, CDR2 FVKESK. The CDR3 has 15 amino acids. The CDR3 nucleotides are TGTGCCAGCAGCCCCTGGACAAGCCTTCAAGAGACCCAGTACTTC. It codes for CASSPWTSLQETQYF.

Remarks on this clonotype: Sequence at one end of the junction differs from germline and may be a read error. The rearrangement uses TRBV7-7 and TRBJ2-5; unclear D gene. The CDR3 runs 13 residues. The germline V gene encodes CDR1 SSHAT and CDR2 FNYEAQ (reference sequence). CDR3 amino acids: CASSARERETQYF. The CDR3 DNA reads as TGTGCTAGCAGCGCACGAGAGAGGGAGACCCAGTACTTC.

The rearrangement joins TRBV20-1 to TRBJ2-5; 7 bases are shared with TRBD1. Germline lookup yields CDR1 DFQATT and CDR2 SNEGSKA (reference sequence). This CDR3 region has 15 residues. Trimming cost V 5 bases and J 2 bases; bases outside gene matches: 11. CDR3 loop: CSAHHRGRGQETQYF. Here the CDR3 DNA reads TGCAGTGCTCACCATAGGGGGCGAGGACAAGAGACCCAGTACTTC.

This sequence joins TRBV21-1 and TRBJ2-3; the D call of TRBD2 is as the table states it, not checked on the DNA. TRBV21-1 is a known pseudogene. This CDR3 contains 16 residues. In nucleotides, the CDR3 is TGTGCCAGCACCCCAAACAGCGGGAAGAGGACCGATACGCAGTATTTT. Amino acids: CASTPNSGKRTDTQYF.

The chain combines TRBV9 with TRBJ2-7, with TRBD2 matching 8 bases. This CDR3 spans 14 amino acids. The germline gives CDR1 SGDLS, CDR2 YYNGEE. The V gene end was trimmed by 0 bases and the J gene end by 7 bases; junction bases not matched to a gene: 6. The CDR3 is CASSVAAGLGEQYF. CDR3 coding DNA: TGTGCCAGCAGCGTAGCAGCGGGACTAGGGGAGCAGTACTTC.

V is TRBV7-8 and J is TRBJ1-2; D not certain. There are 12 residues in the CDR3. Germline loops: CDR1 SGHVS, CDR2 FQNEAQ. With 5 bases removed from V and 2 bases from J, the gap between germline ends came to 6 bases. The CDR3 here is CASSGRNYGYTF. CDR3 coding DNA: TGTGCCAGCAGCGGACGGAACTATGGCTACACCTTC.

The chain joins TRBV20-1 to TRBJ2-7; 8 bases agree with TRBD2. CDR3 size: 15 residues. Per the germline V gene, CDR1 is DFQATT and CDR2 is SNEGSKA (reference sequence). The ends lost 6 bases at V and 6 bases at J; junction bases unmatched: 16. CDR3 DNA: TGCAGTGCGCAGAACCCGGGACTAGAAGCAAGCGAGCAGTACTTC. Amino acid sequence: CSAQNPGLEASEQYF.

J is TRBJ2-3 and V is TRBV7-2; perhaps TRBD2 as D (6 bases). Germline lookup yields CDR1 SGHTA and CDR2 FQGNSA. With 1 base removed from V and 0 bases from J, the gap between germline ends came to 11 bases. This CDR3 is built from 16 residues. The CDR3 DNA reads TGTGCCAGCAGCTTAGGCACGGGACTTAGCACAGATACGCAGTATTTT. Translated: CASSLGTGLSTDTQYF.

V and J are TRBV12-3 or TRBV12-4 and TRBJ2-1, with 8 nucleotides matching TRBD2. Trimming took 5 bases from V and 4 from J; bases not matched to a gene: 10. The length of the CDR3 is 16 residues. As DNA, the CDR3 is TGTGCCAGCAGTCAAAAAGGACTAGCCATTTACAATGAGCAGTTCTTC. Protein sequence: CASSQKGLAIYNEQFF.

Comment on this clonotype: The junction departs from germline at one end; a sequencing error may be responsible. This chain joins TRBV20-1 and TRBJ1-6; TRBD1 matches 11 bases. The CDR3 runs to 14 residues. Germline CDR1 and CDR2: DFQATT and SNEGSKA (reference sequence). The DNA of the CDR3 is TGCAGTGCACATGGACAGGGGGCGGATTCACCCCCCCACTTT. Translation gives CSAHGQGADSPPHF.

CDR3 sequence (DNA): TGTGCCAGCAGCCGCGGACTAGCGGGAGAGTTAATTTCCTATACCCAGTTCTTC. This encodes CASSRGLAGELISYTQFF. V and J are TRBV14 and TRBJ2-1, with 13 nucleotides matching TRBD2. The ends lost 4 bases at V and 13 bases at J; junction bases unmatched: 19. The germline CDR1 and CDR2 sequences are SGHDN and FVKESK. The CDR3 is 18 amino acids.

V is TRBV4-1 and J is TRBJ2-7; D is unresolved. Germline CDR1 reads MGHRA; CDR2 reads YSYEKL. The CDR3 is 15 residues long. Trimming removed 0 bases at V and 2 bases at J, with 11 bases between. CDR3 nucleotides: TGCGCCAGCAGCCAAGATTTGGGGTTAACCTACGAGCAGTACTTC. This translates into CASSQDLGLTYEQYF.

This rearrangement joins TRBV6-2 or TRBV6-3 to TRBJ1-2; perhaps TRBD1 as D (6 bases). V dropped 2 bases and J dropped 7 bases, with 17 bases sitting between them. Germline V CDR1 and CDR2: MNHEY, SVGEGT. The CDR3 consists of 15 residues. The CDR3 loop is CASSYPTTGYCGYTF. CDR3 in DNA: TGTGCCAGCAGTTACCCAACGACAGGATACTGTGGCTACACCTTC.

V usage is TRBV24-1 and J usage is TRBJ2-3, with D tentatively TRBD1 or TRBD2 (5 bases each). The CDR3 covers 13 residues. V lost 9 bases to trimming and J lost 4 bases, with 13 bases between them. Germline V gene sequence: CDR1 KGHDR, CDR2 SFDVKD. This chain's CDR3 is CATGGDSSDTQYF. CDR3 nucleotides: TGTGCCACCGGGGGTGACTCCTCAGATACGCAGTATTTT.

This chain connects TRBV11-2 to TRBJ2-1; TRBD2 matches at 7 bases. J was trimmed by 5 bases and V by 2 bases; bases with no gene match: 6. This CDR3 is built from 15 residues. Germline V CDR1 and CDR2: SGHAT, FQNNGV. The CDR3 is CASSLRASGHNEQFF. Here the CDR3 DNA reads TGTGCCAGCAGCTTAAGGGCTAGCGGCCACAATGAGCAGTTCTTC.

The chain links TRBV28 to TRBJ2-3; no firm D call. Looked up from germline, CDR1 is MDHEN and CDR2 is SYDVKM. The CDR3 spans 15 residues. This chain's CDR3 is CAAVRIPGKADTQYF. The CDR3 DNA follows: TGTGCAGCAGTTAGGATCCCTGGGAAGGCAGATACGCAGTATTTT.

This rearrangement joins TRBV20-1 to TRBJ1-2; TRBD1 might be the D (5 bases). Per the germline V gene, CDR1 is DFQATT and CDR2 is SNEGSKA (reference sequence). This CDR3 has 13 amino acids. V lost 3 bases and J lost 8, with 16 bases in between. The CDR3 bases are TGCAGTGCTAGGGACGCTACCGGGGGAGGCTACACCTTC. Translation: CSARDATGGGYTF.

The sample holds a few counts of this clonotype. The chain couples TRBV5-1 to TRBJ1-2, with a possible D match to TRBD1 (6 bases). CDR1 is SGHRS, CDR2 YFSETQ, per germline. The CDR3 covers 13 residues. Deletions cut 0 bases from V and 7 bases from J, with 10 bases between. The CDR3 loop reads CASSLEQGGGYTF. The CDR3 bases are TGCGCCAGCAGCTTGGAACAGGGCGGTGGCTACACCTTC. The whole variable domain, filled in from reference TRBV5-1 and TRBJ1-2, reads KAGVTQTPRYLIKTRGQQVTLSCSPISGHRSVSWYQQTPGQGLQFLFEYFSETQRNKGNFPGRFSGRQFSNSRSEMNVSTLELGDSALYLCASSLEQGGGYTFGSGTRLTVV.

V and J are TRBV5-1 and TRBJ2-1; 7 bases map to TRBD1. J gave up 7 bases and V 7 bases, and 11 bases lay outside the gene matches. Looked up from germline, CDR1 is SGHRS and CDR2 is YFSETQ. The CDR3 is 14 amino acids. CDR3: CASAVAGGWNEQFF. For the CDR3, the DNA is TGCGCCAGCGCAGTGGCAGGGGGTTGGAATGAGCAGTTCTTC.

V and J are TRBV13 and TRBJ2-1; TRBD1 aligns across 9 bases. Germline V lookup: CDR1 PRHDT, CDR2 FYEKMQ (reference sequence). V was clipped by 5 bases and J by 4 bases; unmatched bases: 6. The CDR3 length is 15 residues. CDR3 sequence (DNA): TGTGCCAGCAGCGTCGGGACAGGGCTTTACAATGAGCAGTTCTTC. It translates to CASSVGTGLYNEQFF.

V and J are TRBV6-4 and TRBJ2-3; tentatively, D is TRBD2 (6 bases). Trimming removed 3 bases at V and 4 bases at J, with 8 bases between. The CDR3 has 13 amino acids. The germline V gene encodes CDR1 MRHNA and CDR2 SNTAGT. The DNA of the CDR3 is TGTGCCAGCAGTGAGGAGGGGCCAGATACGCAGTATTTT. Its protein product is CASSEEGPDTQYF.